This TCR beta chain was documented in a study of shared clonotypes between healthy human individuals. Here immunoSEQ multiplex PCR was the method, and the copy in TCRdb shows in-frame clones only, minus some. Here the sample spans hundreds of thousands of clones, 75% to 85% being singletons. The TCR was taken from a woman aged 40 to 55 in good health. Some clones in this sample may be carry-over from other donors' samples. The sequenced sample was PBMCs.

Written as DNA, the CDR3 is TGCGCCAGCAGCCCCTCAGGGGGGTCCTACGAGCAGTACTTC. Residues: CASSPSGGSYEQYF. This chain links TRBV5-1 with TRBJ2-7, with TRBD1 as a possible D gene (7 bases). The CDR3 contains 14 residues. Between the trimmed V and J ends, which lost 4 bases and 1 base, there was a span of 12 bases. Per germline, CDR1 SGHRS and CDR2 YFSETQ.